This T cell receptor beta chain emerged from a study of T cell changes during pregnancy in multiple sclerosis. Germline-derived CDR1 and CDR2 are SNHLY and FYNNEI. V lost 3 bases, J lost 4 bases, and 9 bases lay in between. CDR3 length equals 14 residues. This table comes from immunoSEQ multiplex PCR, and its TCRdb copy is limited to in-frame clones, with some not included. The repertoire includes approximately 80,000 clones, around 94% of them detected once, and approximately 0.92% sits in the top ten. This sequence joins TRBV2 and TRBJ2-2; TRBD1 might be the D (5 bases). The TCR comes from a female donor in good health, enrolled as a control in a pregnancy study. The material sequenced was peripheral blood, taken in the second trimester of pregnancy. The CDR3 reads CASSEGLGTGELFF. The CDR3 DNA reads as TGTGCCAGCAGTGAGGGGCTCGGCACCGGGGAGCTGTTTTTT.